These T cell receptor beta chains were read from a single sample in a study of T cells expressing NK-cell markers. After re-calling the 5' RACE reads, TCRdb lists one entry per CDR3 protein, DNA absent. This sample's table has 200,000 to 300,000 distinct CDR3 sequences. Input material: blood T cells: a sorted CD56 or NKG2C T cell subset, CD4+ or CD8+ T cells, or bulk PBMC T cells (not recorded which). These receptor sequences come from a man younger than 35 in good health. The CDR3 runs from the conserved cysteine through the conserved F or W.

CAWSVGAISGNTIYF,TRBV30,TRBJ1-3
CAISEPLGGKNYGYTF,TRBV10-3,TRBJ1-2
CASSQATDYGYTF,TRBV3-1,TRBJ1-2
CSASAVGALETQYF,TRBV20-1,TRBJ2-5
CSARDHVGNQPQHF,TRBV20-1,TRBJ1-5
CASSPSRVTHRVEQYF,TRBV12-3/TRBV12-4,TRBJ2-7
CSGQSSGRALYF,TRBV29-1,TRBJ2-5
CATSRAGQGSYQPQHF,TRBV15,TRBJ1-5
CASSLDALSYNEQFF,TRBV5-1,TRBJ2-1
CASSLEMAGIGETQYF,TRBV12-3/TRBV12-4,TRBJ2-5
CASSQTGQGREKLFF,TRBV4-1,TRBJ1-4
CASSQRGGTNTGELFF,TRBV6-2/TRBV6-3,TRBJ2-2
CASSLAGTSVTNEQFF,TRBV11-2,TRBJ2-1
CASSYKGSGANVLTF,TRBV6-5,TRBJ2-6
CASSVVGETQYF,TRBV9,TRBJ2-5
CSAKDTRGTEAFF,TRBV20-1,TRBJ1-1
CASSQAGLPTGELFF,TRBV5-5,TRBJ2-2
CAWTDSGYGYTF,TRBV30,TRBJ1-2
CSVAQGATNKKLFF,TRBV29-1,TRBJ1-4
CASSLFGHNTDTQYF,TRBV12-3/TRBV12-4,TRBJ2-3
CSVAVRGETQYF,TRBV29-1,TRBJ2-5
CSAPPGLAGLEQFF,TRBV20-1,TRBJ2-1
CASEGSSTDTQYF,TRBV6-1,TRBJ2-3
CACSRGRDNQPQHF,TRBV30,TRBJ1-5
CASRPTRDWGYNEQFF,TRBV12-2,TRBJ2-1
CSVRTTSSYNEQFF,TRBV29-1,TRBJ2-1
CASSKTGTGALSGQFF,TRBV2,TRBJ2-1
CAISTGPGELFF,TRBV10-3,TRBJ2-2
CASSAGTESYEQYF,TRBV6-2/TRBV6-3,TRBJ2-7
CSVRPSYGYTF,TRBV20-1,TRBJ1-2
CASSPGRPPYEQYF,TRBV5-1,TRBJ2-7
CSVAGRALDEQYF,TRBV29-1,TRBJ2-7
CSASGINYEQYF,TRBV20-1,TRBJ2-7
CSARSTGMNTEAFF,TRBV20-1,TRBJ1-1
CASSLAQRGNEQFF,TRBV5-1,TRBJ2-1
CASSATFRSYNEQFF,TRBV7-6,TRBJ2-1